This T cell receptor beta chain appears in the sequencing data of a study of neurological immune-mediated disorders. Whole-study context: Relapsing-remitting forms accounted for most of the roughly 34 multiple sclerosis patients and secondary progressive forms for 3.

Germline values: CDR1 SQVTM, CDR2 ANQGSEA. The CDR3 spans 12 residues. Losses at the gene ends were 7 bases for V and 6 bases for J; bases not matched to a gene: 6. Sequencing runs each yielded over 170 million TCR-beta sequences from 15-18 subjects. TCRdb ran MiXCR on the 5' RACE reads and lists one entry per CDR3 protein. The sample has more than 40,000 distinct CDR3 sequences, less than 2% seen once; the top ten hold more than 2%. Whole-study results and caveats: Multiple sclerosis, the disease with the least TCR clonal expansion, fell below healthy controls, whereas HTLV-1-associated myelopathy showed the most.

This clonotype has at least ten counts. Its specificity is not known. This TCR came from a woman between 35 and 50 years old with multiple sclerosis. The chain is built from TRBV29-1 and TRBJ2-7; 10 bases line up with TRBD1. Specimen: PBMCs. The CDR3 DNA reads TGCAGCGCCATGACAGGGGGCATCGAGCAGTACTTC. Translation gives CSAMTGGIEQYF.